A selection of T cell receptor beta chains follows, all from one sample in a study of blood T cells in healthy people across ages. TCRdb re-called the 5' RACE reads with MiXCR, one entry per CDR3 protein. Seen here are about 1.4 million distinct CDR3 sequences, 59% observed once, and the top ten hold 6.5% to 8.5%. The sequencing input was blood. The receptors originated from a man aged 18 to 30 in good health. CDR3s include the opening cysteine and the closing phenylalanine or tryptophan. A D gene is named only where the DNA matches it firmly. Some rows have no size entry. The others give once, few or many, or a class for an expanded clone.

clone size	J gene	D gene	V gene	CDR3 DNA	CDR3 protein
-	TRBJ2-3	-	TRBV20-1	TGCAGTGCTAGTGCAGGTTCTGGGACAACTTATACGCAGTATTTT	CSASAGSGTTYTQYF
once	TRBJ2-7	TRBD1	TRBV28	TGTGCCAGCAGTTTAGACAGGGGGCGTCCCTACGAGCAGTACTTC	CASSLDRGRPYEQYF
once	TRBJ1-6	TRBD1	TRBV9	TGTGCCAGCAGCAGCCGACAGGGGAGTTCACCCCTCCACTTT	CASSSRQGSSPLHF
-	TRBJ2-2	-	TRBV9	TGTGCCAGCAGCGGCACTACAGGGTCCCTCACCGGGGAGCTGTTTTTT	CASSGTTGSLTGELFF
-	TRBJ2-7	-	TRBV27	TGTGCCAGCAGTTTAAAGGGGATGAACTTCTACGAGCAGTACTTC	CASSLKGMNFYEQYF
-	TRBJ2-7	TRBD2	TRBV4-2	TGTGCCAGCAGCCAAGATGGACTAGCGGTTGGCGGCGAGCAGTACTTC	CASSQDGLAVGGEQYF
-	TRBJ2-7	TRBD2	TRBV10-1	TGCGCCAGCAGCGATACTAGCGGGAGGGACGAGCAGTACTTC	CASSDTSGRDEQYF
few	TRBJ1-2	TRBD1	TRBV12-3/TRBV12-4	TGTGCCAGCAGTTCGGACAGGGGGATAAAAGATGGCTACACCTTC	CASSSDRGIKDGYTF
-	TRBJ1-2	TRBD1	TRBV7-2	TGTGCCAGCAGCAGGGACAGGGCAGACTATGGCTACACCTTC	CASSRDRADYGYTF
few	TRBJ2-7	-	TRBV7-6	TGTGCCAGCAGCTTAGCGCAGGGTCAGTACGAGCAGTACTTC	CASSLAQGQYEQYF
-	TRBJ2-1	-	TRBV29-1	TGCATCGTTGAAGATGGCGGCGGTAGCTCCTACAACGAGCAGTTCTTC	CIVEDGGGSSYNEQFF
many	TRBJ2-7	-	TRBV29-1	TGCAGCGTTGATGTACAGGGATCCTACGAGCAGTACTTC	CSVDVQGSYEQYF
few	TRBJ2-6	-	TRBV11-2	TGTGCCAGCAGCTTATTTTCAGGATACTCTGGGGCCAACGTCCTGACTTTC	CASSLFSGYSGANVLTF
-	TRBJ1-1	-	TRBV7-6	TGTGCCAGCAGCGCCTTCAGGGGAAACACTGAAGCTTTCTTT	CASSAFRGNTEAFF
once	TRBJ1-1	TRBD1	TRBV4-2	TGTGCCAGCAGCCAAGATCAGGGGCGGACAGGAATGGTGGGAACTGAAGCTTTCTTT	CASSQDQGRTGMVGTEAFF
few	TRBJ2-3	-	TRBV10-3	TGTGCCATCAAGGAAGGGGGGGGCTCGGTTTGGGATACGCAGTATTTT	CAIKEGGGSVWDTQYF
-	TRBJ2-3	-	TRBV9	TGTGCCAGCAGCGTAGCCCAGCGGATCACAGATACGCAGTATTTT	CASSVAQRITDTQYF
-	TRBJ2-1	-	TRBV7-9	TGTGCCAGCAGCCGTGGGGTGGAGAATGAGCAGTTCTTC	CASSRGVENEQFF
-	TRBJ2-1	TRBD1	TRBV5-1	TGCGCCAGCAGCTTGGAGACAGGGGGTTACAATGAGCAGTTCTTC	CASSLETGGYNEQFF
-	TRBJ2-1	TRBD2	TRBV12-3/TRBV12-4	TGTGCCAGCAGTTTGGGAGCGGGAGTTAAGAGTGAGCAGTTCTTC	CASSLGAGVKSEQFF
-	TRBJ2-7	-	TRBV7-2	TGTGCCAGCAGCCTTACTAGGAGAACCTCCTACGAGCAGTACTTC	CASSLTRRTSYEQYF
-	TRBJ2-1	-	TRBV27	TGTGCCAGCAGTTTATTTCCGTGGGGGGAAGAAGGGGCCCACTACAATGAGCAGTTCTTC	CASSLFPWGEEGAHYNEQFF
-	TRBJ2-5	TRBD1	TRBV7-9	TGTGCCAGCAGCCCCCCAGGGGGTCAAAGTGAGACCCAGTACTTC	CASSPPGGQSETQYF
-	TRBJ2-5	TRBD2	TRBV25-1	TGTGCCAGCAGTGGACCCCCTTTAGCGGGGTTAAAAGAGACCCAGTACTTC	CASSGPPLAGLKETQYF
once	TRBJ1-2	-	TRBV18	TGTGCCAGCTCACCTGAAGCTCCCCAGCTTTATGGCTACACCTTC	CASSPEAPQLYGYTF
once	TRBJ2-3	-	TRBV12-3/TRBV12-4	TGTGCCAGCAACACCCAGGGAGTAGTAGCAGATACGCAGTATTTT	CASNTQGVVADTQYF
once	TRBJ2-5	-	TRBV20-1	TGCAGTGCCACCTCAAGCGGCCCAGACTGGGAGTACTTC	CSATSSGPDWEYF
-	TRBJ2-5	TRBD1	TRBV4-1	TGCGCCAGCAGCCTCTTAATGGGACAGGGGGCAGAGACCCAGTACTTC	CASSLLMGQGAETQYF
-	TRBJ1-2	TRBD1	TRBV4-1	TGCGCCAGCAGCCAACTCCGGGACAGGGGGTTCTATGGCTACACCTTC	CASSQLRDRGFYGYTF
-	TRBJ2-5	TRBD1	TRBV3-1	TGTGCCACCAGGATGACAGGGGGCGCGAAGACCCAGTACTTC	CATRMTGGAKTQYF
-	TRBJ2-1	-	TRBV20-1	TGCAGTGCTAGAGCGTTGGTTAGCGTACCCTACAATGAGCAGTTCTTC	CSARALVSVPYNEQFF
few	TRBJ2-3	-	TRBV29-1	TGCAGCGTTGTATCTCCCACAGATACGCAGTATTTT	CSVVSPTDTQYF
-	TRBJ1-2	-	TRBV5-1	TGCGCCAGCAGCTTGTTCGGGACGCCCTATGGCTACACCTTC	CASSLFGTPYGYTF
-	TRBJ2-6	-	TRBV7-9	TGTGCCAGCAGCTCCTGGTCTGGGGCCAACGTCCTGACTTTC	CASSSWSGANVLTF
-	TRBJ1-2	TRBD1	TRBV7-2	TGTGCCAGCAGCCCGGGGACAGGCATTATTTATGGCTACACCTTC	CASSPGTGIIYGYTF
-	TRBJ1-4	-	TRBV7-9	TGTGCCAGCAGCGAGGAGGACAGTGGAGAAAAACTGTTTTTT	CASSEEDSGEKLFF
-	TRBJ2-7	-	TRBV4-3	TGCGCCAGCAGCCAAAGCTCTGAAGGCTCCTACGAGCAGTACTTC	CASSQSSEGSYEQYF
-	TRBJ2-1	-	TRBV4-3	TGCGCCAGCAGCCAAGGAAACAGGGAGCAGTTCTTC	CASSQGNREQFF
-	TRBJ1-5	-	TRBV27	TGTGCCAGCAGTTCGGGAAGCTTAAATCAGCCCCAGCATTTT	CASSSGSLNQPQHF
-	TRBJ2-3	TRBD1	TRBV9	TGTGCCAGCAGCGTAAGGACAGGGCGGGATACGCAGTATTTT	CASSVRTGRDTQYF
few	TRBJ2-1	-	TRBV29-1	TGCAGCGTTGAAGTTAGTGGGGAGCAGTTCTTC	CSVEVSGEQFF
once	TRBJ2-5	-	TRBV3-1	TGTGCCAGCAGGATGGGACTTCCCCGCGAGACCCAGTACTTC	CASRMGLPRETQYF
-	TRBJ2-7	-	TRBV29-1	TGCAGCGTTGAGACAGAGGACTCCTACGAGCAGTACTTC	CSVETEDSYEQYF
-	TRBJ2-5	-	TRBV20-1	TGCAGTGCTACCATTACAGGGAGCGAGACCCAGTACTTC	CSATITGSETQYF
few	TRBJ2-7	TRBD1	TRBV29-1	TGCAGCGTTGAGAAAGACACAGGGGACTACGAGCAGTACTTC	CSVEKDTGDYEQYF
-	TRBJ2-3	TRBD2	TRBV4-2	TGTGCCAGCAGCCAAGCTAGCGGGGGGGCGACTACGCAGTATTTT	CASSQASGGATTQYF
few	TRBJ1-2	-	TRBV4-1	TGCGCCAGCAGCCACCGGACCGCAAGCAACTATGGCTACACCTTC	CASSHRTASNYGYTF
few	TRBJ2-5	-	TRBV7-9	TGTGCCAGCAGCCGCACGGACAGAAGGAGGGAGACCCAGTACTTC	CASSRTDRRRETQYF
few	TRBJ2-7	-	TRBV20-1	TGCAGTGCTACCTTTCGGGGCCAAGACGAGCAGTACTTC	CSATFRGQDEQYF
few	TRBJ2-1	-	TRBV7-6	TGTGCCAGCAGTCCTCCGGGACCCAATGAGCAGTTCTTC	CASSPPGPNEQFF
-	TRBJ2-2	-	TRBV5-1	TGCGCCAGTATGGAACAGAACACCGGGGAGCTGTTTTTT	CASMEQNTGELFF
few	TRBJ1-2	-	TRBV7-6	TGTGCCAGCAGCGTCACCGGGACACATGGCTACACCTTC	CASSVTGTHGYTF